This T cell receptor beta chain was sequenced in a study of T cell responses to AZD1222 COVID-19 vaccine. Study-level results: Within unmutated variant regions lay the reported targets of nearly half of spike-specific TCRs.

The count of this clone is one. Antigen unknown. The CDR3 loop spans 16 amino acids. Germline values: CDR1 SGHNT, CDR2 YYREEE (reference sequence). V lost 4 bases to trimming and J lost 2 bases; unmatched junction nucleotides: 10. Assay used: immunoSEQ multiplex PCR; TCRdb lists only in-frame clones, some missing. The profile shows more than 85,000 clones, more than 70% of them singletons. The chain uses TRBV5-4 and TRBJ2-5; TRBD2 agrees at 8 bases. The sequences come from peripheral blood, collected on day 0 of AZD1222 vaccination. The source is an adult in good health. The CDR3 spells CASSPRASGGQETQYF. The CDR3 nucleotides are TGTGCCAGCAGCCCGCGGGCCAGCGGGGGTCAAGAGACCCAGTACTTC.